This T cell receptor (beta chain) emerged from a study of T cell responses to AZD1222 COVID-19 vaccine. Study results and caveats: Every sample of the repertoires postdated the peak T cell response.

As for this clone: The antigen is undetermined.

Produced via immunoSEQ multiplex PCR; TCRdb's table is partial and in-frame only. The top ten hold approximately 4% of the sample, which has about 100,000 clones, roughly 87% seen once. The material was peripheral blood, obtained on day 0 of AZD1222 vaccination. This clonotype originated in an adult in good health.

In DNA, the CDR3 is TGTGCCAGCAGCCCCCGACTAGAGGGCGAGCAGTACTTC. It codes for CASSPRLEGEQYF. The V gene is TRBV14, the J gene TRBJ2-7; D possibly corresponds to TRBD2 (6 bases). V lost 4 bases and J 6 bases, leaving 13 bases between the germline ends. From germline, CDR1 is SGHDN and CDR2 FVKESK. CDR3 size: 13 residues.